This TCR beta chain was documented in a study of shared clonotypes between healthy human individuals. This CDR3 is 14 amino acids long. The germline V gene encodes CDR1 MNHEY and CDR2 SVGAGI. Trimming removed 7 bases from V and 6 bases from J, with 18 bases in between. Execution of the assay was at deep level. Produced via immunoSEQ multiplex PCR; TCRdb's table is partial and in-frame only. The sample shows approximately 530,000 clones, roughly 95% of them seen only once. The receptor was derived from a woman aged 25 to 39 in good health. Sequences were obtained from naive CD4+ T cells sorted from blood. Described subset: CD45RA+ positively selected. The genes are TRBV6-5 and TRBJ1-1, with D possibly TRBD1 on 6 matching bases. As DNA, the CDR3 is TGTGCCAGCAATCCAACCACAGGGTCCCCTGAAGCTTTCTTT. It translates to CASNPTTGSPEAFF.